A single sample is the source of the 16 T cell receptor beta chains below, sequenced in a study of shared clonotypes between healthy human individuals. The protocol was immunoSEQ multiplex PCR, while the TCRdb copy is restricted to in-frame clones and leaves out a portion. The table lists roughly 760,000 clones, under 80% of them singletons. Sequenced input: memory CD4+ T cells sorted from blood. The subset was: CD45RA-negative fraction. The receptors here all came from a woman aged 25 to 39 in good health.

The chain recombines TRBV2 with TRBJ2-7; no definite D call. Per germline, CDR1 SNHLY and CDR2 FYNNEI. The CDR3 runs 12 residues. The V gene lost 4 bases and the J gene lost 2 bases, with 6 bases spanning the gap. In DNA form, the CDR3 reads TGTGCCAGCAGTGGGTTCCCCTACGAGCAGTACTTC. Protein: CASSGFPYEQYF.

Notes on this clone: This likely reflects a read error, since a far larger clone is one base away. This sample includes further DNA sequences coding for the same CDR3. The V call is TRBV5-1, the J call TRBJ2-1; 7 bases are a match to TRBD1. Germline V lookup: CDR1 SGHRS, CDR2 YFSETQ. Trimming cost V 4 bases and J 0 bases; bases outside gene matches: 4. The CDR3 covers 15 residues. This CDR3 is CASSRDSSSYNEQFF. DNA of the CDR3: TGCGCCAGCAGCAGGGACAGCAGCTCCTACAATGAGCAGTTCTTC.

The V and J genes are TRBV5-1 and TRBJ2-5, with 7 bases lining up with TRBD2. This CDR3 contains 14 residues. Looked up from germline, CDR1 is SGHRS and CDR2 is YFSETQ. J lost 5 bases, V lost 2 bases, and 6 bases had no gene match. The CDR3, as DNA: TGCGCCAGCAGCTTAAACGGGAGGCGGGAGACCCAGTACTTC. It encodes CASSLNGRRETQYF.

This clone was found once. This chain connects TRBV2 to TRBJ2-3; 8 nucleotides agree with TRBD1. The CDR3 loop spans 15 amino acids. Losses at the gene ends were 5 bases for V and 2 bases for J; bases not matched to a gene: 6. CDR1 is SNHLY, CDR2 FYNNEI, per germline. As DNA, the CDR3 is TGTGCCAGCAGTCGACAGGGGCCCTCCACAGATACGCAGTATTTT. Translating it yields CASSRQGPSTDTQYF.

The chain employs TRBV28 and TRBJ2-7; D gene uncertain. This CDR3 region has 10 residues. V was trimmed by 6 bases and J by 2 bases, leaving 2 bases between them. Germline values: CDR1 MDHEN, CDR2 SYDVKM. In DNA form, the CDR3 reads TGTGCCAGCAGACCCTACGAGCAGTACTTC. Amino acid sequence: CASRPYEQYF. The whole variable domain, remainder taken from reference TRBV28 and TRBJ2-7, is DVKVTQSSRYLVKRTGEKVFLECVQDMDHENMFWYRQDPGLGLRLIYFSYDVKMKEKGDIPEGYSVSREKKERFSLILESASTNQTSMYLCASRPYEQYFGPGTRLTVT.

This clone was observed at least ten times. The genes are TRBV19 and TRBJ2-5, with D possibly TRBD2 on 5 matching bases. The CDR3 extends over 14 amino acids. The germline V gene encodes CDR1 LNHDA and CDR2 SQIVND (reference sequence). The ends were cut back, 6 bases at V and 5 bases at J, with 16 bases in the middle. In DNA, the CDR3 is TGTGCCAGTAGGAGGACTCTCTCGGTGGAGACCCAGTACTTC. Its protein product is CASRRTLSVETQYF.

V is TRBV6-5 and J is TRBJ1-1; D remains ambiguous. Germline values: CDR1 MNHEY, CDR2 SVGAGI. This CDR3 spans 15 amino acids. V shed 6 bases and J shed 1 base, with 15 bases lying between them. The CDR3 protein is CASSKQLPGNTEAFF. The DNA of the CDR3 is TGTGCCAGCAGCAAACAATTGCCGGGGAACACTGAAGCTTTCTTT.

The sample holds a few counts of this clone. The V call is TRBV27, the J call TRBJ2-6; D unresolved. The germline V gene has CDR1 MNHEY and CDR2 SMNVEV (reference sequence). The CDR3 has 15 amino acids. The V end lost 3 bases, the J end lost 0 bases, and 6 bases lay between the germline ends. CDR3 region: CASSFMGSGANVLTF. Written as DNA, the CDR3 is TGTGCCAGCAGTTTTATGGGCTCTGGGGCCAACGTCCTGACTTTC.

The CDR3 nucleotides read TGTGCCAGCAGTTTTTTCCTCGAGACAGGGTCTGGAAACACCATATATTTT. Its protein product is CASSFFLETGSGNTIYF. V gene TRBV28 combines with J gene TRBJ1-3; 7 nucleotides match TRBD1. CDR3 size: 17 residues. Germline loops: CDR1 MDHEN, CDR2 SYDVKM. V was pared by 3 bases and J by 1 base, with 9 bases of the junction left unmatched.

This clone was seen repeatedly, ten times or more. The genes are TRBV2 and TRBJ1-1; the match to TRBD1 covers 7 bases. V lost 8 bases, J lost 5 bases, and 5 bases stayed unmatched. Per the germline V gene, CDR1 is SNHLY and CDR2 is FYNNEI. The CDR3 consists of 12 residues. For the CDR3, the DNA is TGTGCCAGCCAGACAGGGAGGACTGAAGCTTTCTTT. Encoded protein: CASQTGRTEAFF.

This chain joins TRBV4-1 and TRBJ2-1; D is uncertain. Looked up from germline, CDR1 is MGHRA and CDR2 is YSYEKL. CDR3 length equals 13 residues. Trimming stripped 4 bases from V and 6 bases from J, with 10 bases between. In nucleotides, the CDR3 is TGCGCCAGCAGCCCCCGACGGAGCAATGAGCAGTTCTTC. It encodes CASSPRRSNEQFF.

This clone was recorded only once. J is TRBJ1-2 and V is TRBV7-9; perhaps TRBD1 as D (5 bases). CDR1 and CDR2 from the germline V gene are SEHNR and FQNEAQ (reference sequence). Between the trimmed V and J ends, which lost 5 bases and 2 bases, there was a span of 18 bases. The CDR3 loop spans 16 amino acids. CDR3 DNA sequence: TGTGCCAGCAGCAAGGCCTCAGCGGGGCGGAACTATGGCTACACCTTC. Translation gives CASSKASAGRNYGYTF. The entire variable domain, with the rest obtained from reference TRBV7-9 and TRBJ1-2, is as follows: DTGVSQNPRHKITKRGQNVTFRCDPISEHNRLYWYRQTLGQGPEFLTYFQNEAQLEKSRLLSDRFSAERPKGSFSTLEIQRTEQGDSAMYLCASSKASAGRNYGYTFGSGTRLTVV.

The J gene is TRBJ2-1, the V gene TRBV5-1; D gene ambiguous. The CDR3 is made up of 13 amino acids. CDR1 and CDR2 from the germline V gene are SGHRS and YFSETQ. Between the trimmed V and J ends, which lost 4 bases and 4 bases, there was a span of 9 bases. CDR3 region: CASSKDGYNEQFF. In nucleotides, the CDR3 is TGCGCCAGCAGCAAGGACGGGTACAATGAGCAGTTCTTC.

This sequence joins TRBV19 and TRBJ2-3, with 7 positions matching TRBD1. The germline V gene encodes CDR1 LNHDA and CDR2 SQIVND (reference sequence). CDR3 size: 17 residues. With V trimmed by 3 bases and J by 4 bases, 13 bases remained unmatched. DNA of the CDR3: TGTGCCAGTAGTATGATGGGACAGATGCGCTCTCCAGATACGCAGTATTTT. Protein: CASSMMGQMRSPDTQYF.

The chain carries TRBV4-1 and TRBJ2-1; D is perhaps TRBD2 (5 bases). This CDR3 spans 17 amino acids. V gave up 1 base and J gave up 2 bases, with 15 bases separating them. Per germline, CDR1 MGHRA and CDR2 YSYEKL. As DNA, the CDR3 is TGCGCCAGCAGCCAAGTACCGCCCCCGGGGACCTACAATGAGCAGTTCTTC. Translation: CASSQVPPPGTYNEQFF.

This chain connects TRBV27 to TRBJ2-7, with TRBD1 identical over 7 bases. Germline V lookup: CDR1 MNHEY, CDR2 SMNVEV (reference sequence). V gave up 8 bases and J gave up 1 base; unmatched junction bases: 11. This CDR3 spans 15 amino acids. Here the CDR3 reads CASARTGTDSYEQYF. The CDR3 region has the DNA TGTGCCAGCGCTCGAACCGGGACAGATTCCTACGAGCAGTACTTC.